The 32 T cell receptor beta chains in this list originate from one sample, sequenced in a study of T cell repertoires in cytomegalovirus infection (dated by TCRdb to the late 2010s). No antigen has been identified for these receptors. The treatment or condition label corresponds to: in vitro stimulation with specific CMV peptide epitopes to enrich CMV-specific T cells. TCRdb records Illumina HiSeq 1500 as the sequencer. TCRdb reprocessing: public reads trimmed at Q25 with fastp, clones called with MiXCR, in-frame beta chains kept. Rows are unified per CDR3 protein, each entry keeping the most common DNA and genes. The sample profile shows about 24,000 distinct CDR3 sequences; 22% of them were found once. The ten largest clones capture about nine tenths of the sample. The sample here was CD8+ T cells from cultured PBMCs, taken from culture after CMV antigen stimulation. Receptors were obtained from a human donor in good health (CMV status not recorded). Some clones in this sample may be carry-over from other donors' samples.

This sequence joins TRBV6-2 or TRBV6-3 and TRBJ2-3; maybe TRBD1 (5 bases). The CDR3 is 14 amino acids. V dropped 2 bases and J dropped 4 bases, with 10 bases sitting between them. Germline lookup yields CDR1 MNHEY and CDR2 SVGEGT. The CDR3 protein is CASSYIQGSDTQYF. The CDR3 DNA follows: TGTGCCAGCAGTTACATCCAGGGCTCAGATACGCAGTATTTT.

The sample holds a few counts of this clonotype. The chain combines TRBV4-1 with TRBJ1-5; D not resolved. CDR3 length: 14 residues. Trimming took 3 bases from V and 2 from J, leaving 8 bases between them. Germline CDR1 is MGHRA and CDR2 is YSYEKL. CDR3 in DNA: TGCGCCAGCAGCCACGCCCAGGGCAATCAGCCCCAGCATTTT. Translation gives CASSHAQGNQPQHF.

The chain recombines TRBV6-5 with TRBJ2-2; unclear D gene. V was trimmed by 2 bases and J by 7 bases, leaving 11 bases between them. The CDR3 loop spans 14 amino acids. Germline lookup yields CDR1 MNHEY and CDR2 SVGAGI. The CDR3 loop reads CASSYGHTNGELFF. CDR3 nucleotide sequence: TGTGCCAGCAGTTACGGGCATACTAACGGGGAGCTGTTTTTT.

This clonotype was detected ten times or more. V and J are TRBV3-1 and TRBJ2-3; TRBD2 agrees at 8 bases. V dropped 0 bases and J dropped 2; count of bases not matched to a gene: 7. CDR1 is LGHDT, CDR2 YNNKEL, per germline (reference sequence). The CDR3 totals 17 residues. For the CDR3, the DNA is TGTGCCAGCAGCCAAGATGGGGCGGGGGGCATCACAGATACGCAGTATTTT. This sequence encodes CASSQDGAGGITDTQYF.

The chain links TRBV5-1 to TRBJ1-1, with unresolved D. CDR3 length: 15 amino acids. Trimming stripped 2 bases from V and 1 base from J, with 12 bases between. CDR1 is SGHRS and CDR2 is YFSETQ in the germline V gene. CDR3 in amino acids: CASSFTGGQNTEAFF. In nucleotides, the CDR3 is TGCGCCAGCAGCTTTACGGGCGGTCAGAACACTGAAGCTTTCTTT.

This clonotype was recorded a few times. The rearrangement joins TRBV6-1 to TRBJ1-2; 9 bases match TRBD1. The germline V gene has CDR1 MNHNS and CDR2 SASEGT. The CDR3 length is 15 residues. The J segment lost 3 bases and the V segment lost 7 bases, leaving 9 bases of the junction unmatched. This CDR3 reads CASTAGTGSHYGYTF. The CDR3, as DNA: TGTGCCAGCACTGCCGGGACAGGGTCGCACTATGGCTACACCTTC.

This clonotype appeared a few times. Here the CDR3 DNA reads TGTGCCAGCAGTTACACCCCAGGGTGGCCATCTTACGAGCAGTACTTC. Protein: CASSYTPGWPSYEQYF. The V and J genes are TRBV6-6 and TRBJ2-7, with D possibly TRBD1 on 5 matching bases. The length of the CDR3 is 16 residues. Germline CDR1 and CDR2: MNHNY and SVGAGI (reference sequence). Between the trimmed V and J ends, which lost 2 bases and 4 bases, there was a span of 18 bases.

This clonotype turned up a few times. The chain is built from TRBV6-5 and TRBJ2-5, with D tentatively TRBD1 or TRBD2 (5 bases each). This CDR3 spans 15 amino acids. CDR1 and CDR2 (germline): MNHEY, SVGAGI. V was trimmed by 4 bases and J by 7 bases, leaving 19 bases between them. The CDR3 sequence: CASSSGTRVRGTQYF. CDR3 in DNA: TGTGCCAGCAGTTCCGGGACCCGCGTAAGGGGGACCCAGTACTTC.

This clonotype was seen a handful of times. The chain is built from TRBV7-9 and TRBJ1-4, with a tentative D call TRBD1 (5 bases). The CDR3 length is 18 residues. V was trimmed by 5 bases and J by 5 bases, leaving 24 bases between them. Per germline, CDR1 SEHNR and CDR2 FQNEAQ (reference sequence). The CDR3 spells CASSPRQPSLSSNEKLFF. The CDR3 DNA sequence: TGTGCCAGCAGCCCTAGACAGCCCTCATTGTCTTCGAATGAAAAACTGTTTTTT.

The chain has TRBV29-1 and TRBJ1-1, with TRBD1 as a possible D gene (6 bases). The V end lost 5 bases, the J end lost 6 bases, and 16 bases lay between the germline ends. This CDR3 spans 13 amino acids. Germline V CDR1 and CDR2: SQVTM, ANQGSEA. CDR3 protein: CSVTQGGLAEAFF. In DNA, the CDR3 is TGCAGCGTTACACAAGGGGGTTTAGCTGAAGCTTTCTTT.

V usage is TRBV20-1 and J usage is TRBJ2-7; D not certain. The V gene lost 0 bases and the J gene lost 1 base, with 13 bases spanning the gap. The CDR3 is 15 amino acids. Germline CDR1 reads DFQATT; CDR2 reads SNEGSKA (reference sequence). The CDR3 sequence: CSARDLVGQSYEQYF. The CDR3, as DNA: TGCAGTGCTAGAGATCTTGTAGGCCAGTCCTACGAGCAGTACTTC.

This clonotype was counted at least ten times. DNA of the CDR3: TGTGCCAGCAGCTATAGCGGGGGGGCTCACGAGCAGTACTTC. Translation: CASSYSGGAHEQYF. The chain carries TRBV7-9 and TRBJ2-7; 11 bases align to TRBD2. The germline CDR1 and CDR2 sequences are SEHNR and FQNEAQ (reference sequence). This CDR3 has 14 amino acids. Trimming cost V 4 bases and J 5 bases; bases outside gene matches: 4.

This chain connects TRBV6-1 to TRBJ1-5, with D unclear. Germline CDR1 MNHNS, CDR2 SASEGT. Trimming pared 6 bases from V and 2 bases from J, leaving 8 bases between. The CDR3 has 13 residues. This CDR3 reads CASSNGGNQPQHF. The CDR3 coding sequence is TGTGCCAGCAGCAATGGGGGCAATCAGCCCCAGCATTTT.

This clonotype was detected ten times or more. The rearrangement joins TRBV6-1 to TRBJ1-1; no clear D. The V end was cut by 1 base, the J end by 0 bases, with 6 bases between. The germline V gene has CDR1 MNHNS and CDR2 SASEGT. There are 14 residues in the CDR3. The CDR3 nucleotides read TGTGCCAGCAGTGAAGTTTTCTTGAACACTGAAGCTTTCTTT. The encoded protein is CASSEVFLNTEAFF.

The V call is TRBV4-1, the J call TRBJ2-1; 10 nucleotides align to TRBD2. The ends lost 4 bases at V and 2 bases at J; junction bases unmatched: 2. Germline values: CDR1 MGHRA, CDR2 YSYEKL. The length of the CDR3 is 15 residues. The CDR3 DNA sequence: TGCGCCAGCAGCCTGCTAGCGGGGGCCTACAATGAGCAGTTCTTC. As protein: CASSLLAGAYNEQFF.

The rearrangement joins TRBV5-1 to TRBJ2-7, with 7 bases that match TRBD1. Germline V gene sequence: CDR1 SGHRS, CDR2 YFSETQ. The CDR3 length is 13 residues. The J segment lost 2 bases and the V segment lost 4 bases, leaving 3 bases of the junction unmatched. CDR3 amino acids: CASSPDRTYEQYF. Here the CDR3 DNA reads TGCGCCAGCAGCCCGGACAGGACCTACGAGCAGTACTTC.

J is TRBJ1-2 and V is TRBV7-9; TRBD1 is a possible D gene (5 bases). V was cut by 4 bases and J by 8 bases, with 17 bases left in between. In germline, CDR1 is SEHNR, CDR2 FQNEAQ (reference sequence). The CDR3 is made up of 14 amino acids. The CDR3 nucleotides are TGTGCCAGCAGCTCCCAAAGCCGGGGGGGGGGCTACACCTTC. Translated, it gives CASSSQSRGGGYTF.

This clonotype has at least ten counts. CDR3 coding DNA: TGTGCCAGCAGTGTCACAAGGGGGAATGGCTACACCTTC. Protein product: CASSVTRGNGYTF. The chain uses TRBV12-3 or TRBV12-4 and TRBJ1-2; a possible D gene is TRBD1 (6 bases). The length of the CDR3 is 13 residues. Trimming took 5 bases from V and 6 from J, leaving 13 bases between them.

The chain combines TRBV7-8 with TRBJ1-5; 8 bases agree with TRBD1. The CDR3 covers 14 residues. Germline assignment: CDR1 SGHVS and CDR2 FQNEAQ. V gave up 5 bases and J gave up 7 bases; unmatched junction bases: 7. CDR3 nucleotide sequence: TGTGCCAGCAGCCCGGACAGGGCGGGACAGCCCCAGCATTTT. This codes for CASSPDRAGQPQHF.

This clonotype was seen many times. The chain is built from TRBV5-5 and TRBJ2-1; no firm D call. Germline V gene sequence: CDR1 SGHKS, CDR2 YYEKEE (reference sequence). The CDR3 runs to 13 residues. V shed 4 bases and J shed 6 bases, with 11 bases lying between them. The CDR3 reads CASSQYTPNEQFF. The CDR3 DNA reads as TGTGCCAGCAGCCAATATACCCCCAATGAGCAGTTCTTC.

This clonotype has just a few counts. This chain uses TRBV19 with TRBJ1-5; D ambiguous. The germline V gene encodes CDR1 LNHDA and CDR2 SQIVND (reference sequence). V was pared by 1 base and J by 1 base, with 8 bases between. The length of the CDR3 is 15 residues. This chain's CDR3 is CASSIATLSNQPQHF. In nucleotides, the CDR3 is TGTGCCAGTAGTATAGCGACCTTAAGCAATCAGCCCCAGCATTTT.

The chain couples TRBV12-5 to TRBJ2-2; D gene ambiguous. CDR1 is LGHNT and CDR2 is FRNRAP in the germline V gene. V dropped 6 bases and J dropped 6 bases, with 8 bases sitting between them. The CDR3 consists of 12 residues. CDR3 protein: CASGGYAGELFF. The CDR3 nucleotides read TGTGCTAGTGGAGGGTATGCCGGGGAGCTGTTTTTT.

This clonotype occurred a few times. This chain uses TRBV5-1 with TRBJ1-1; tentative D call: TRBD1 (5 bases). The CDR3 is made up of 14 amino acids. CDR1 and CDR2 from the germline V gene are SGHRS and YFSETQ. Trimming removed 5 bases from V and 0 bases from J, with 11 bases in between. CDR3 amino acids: CASRPGYLNTEAFF. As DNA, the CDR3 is TGCGCCAGCAGGCCAGGGTACCTGAACACTGAAGCTTTCTTT.

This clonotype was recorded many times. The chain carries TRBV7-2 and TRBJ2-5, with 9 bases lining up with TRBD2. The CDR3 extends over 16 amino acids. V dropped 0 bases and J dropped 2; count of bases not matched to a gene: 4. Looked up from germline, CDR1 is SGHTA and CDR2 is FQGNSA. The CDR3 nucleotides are TGTGCCAGCAGCTTAGCGCGAGCGGGGGGACAAGAGACCCAGTACTTC. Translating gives CASSLARAGGQETQYF.

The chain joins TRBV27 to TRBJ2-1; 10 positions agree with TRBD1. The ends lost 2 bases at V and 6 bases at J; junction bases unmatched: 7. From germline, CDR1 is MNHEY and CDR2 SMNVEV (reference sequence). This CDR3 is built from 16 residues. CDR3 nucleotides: TGTGCCAGCAGTTTAATCGTGACAGGGGGCCCCAATGAGCAGTTCTTC. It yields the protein CASSLIVTGGPNEQFF.

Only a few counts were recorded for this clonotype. CDR3 DNA sequence: TGTGCCAGCAGTTACGAGTGGAACACCGGGGAGCTGTTTTTT. This codes for CASSYEWNTGELFF. The rearrangement joins TRBV27 to TRBJ2-2; D unresolved. The CDR3 sequence is 14 residues long. Deletions cut 4 bases from V and 1 base from J, with 7 bases between. Germline CDR1 reads MNHEY; CDR2 reads SMNVEV (reference sequence).

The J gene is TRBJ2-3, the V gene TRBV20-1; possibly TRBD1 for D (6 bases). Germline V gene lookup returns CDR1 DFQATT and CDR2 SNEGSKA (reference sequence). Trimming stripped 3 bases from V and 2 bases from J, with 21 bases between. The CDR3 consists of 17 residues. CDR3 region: CSASVLDGGGFTDTQYF. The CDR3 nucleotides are TGCAGTGCTAGTGTCCTTGATGGGGGCGGCTTCACAGATACGCAGTATTTT.

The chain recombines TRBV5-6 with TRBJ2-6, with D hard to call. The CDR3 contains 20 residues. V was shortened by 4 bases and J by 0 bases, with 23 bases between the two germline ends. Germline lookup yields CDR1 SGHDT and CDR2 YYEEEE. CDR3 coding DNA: TGTGCCAGCAGCCTGGATGACTGGGAAACTCTTTACTCTGGGGCCAACGTCCTGACTTTC. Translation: CASSLDDWETLYSGANVLTF.

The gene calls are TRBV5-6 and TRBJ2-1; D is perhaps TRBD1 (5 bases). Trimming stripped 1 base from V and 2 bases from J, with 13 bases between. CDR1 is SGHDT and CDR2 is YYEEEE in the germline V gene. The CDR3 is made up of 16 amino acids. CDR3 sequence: CASSLRQRFTYNEQFF. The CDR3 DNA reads TGTGCCAGCAGCTTGAGACAGCGTTTTACCTACAATGAGCAGTTCTTC.

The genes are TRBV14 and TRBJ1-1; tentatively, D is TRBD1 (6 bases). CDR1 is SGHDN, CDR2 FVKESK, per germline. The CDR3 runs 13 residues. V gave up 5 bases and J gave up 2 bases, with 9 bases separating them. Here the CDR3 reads CASSGQPNTEAFF. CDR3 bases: TGTGCCAGCAGCGGACAGCCTAACACTGAAGCTTTCTTT. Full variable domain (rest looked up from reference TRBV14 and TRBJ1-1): EAGVTQFPSHSVIEKGQTVTLRCDPISGHDNLYWYRRVMGKEIKFLLHFVKESKQDESGMPNNRFLAERTGGTYSTLKVQPAELEDSGVYFCASSGQPNTEAFFGQGTRLTVV.

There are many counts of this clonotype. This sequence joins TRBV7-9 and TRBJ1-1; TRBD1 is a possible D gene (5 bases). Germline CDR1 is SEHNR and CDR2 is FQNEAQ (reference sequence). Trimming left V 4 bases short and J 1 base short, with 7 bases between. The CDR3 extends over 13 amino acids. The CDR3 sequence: CASSWQGNTEAFF. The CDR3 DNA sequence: TGTGCCAGCAGCTGGCAGGGGAACACTGAAGCTTTCTTT.

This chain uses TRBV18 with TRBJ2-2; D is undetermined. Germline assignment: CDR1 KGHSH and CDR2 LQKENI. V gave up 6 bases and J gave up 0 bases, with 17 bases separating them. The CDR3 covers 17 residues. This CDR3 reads CASSPLSKYANTGELFF. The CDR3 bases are TGTGCCAGCTCCCCTTTGTCCAAGTATGCGAACACCGGGGAGCTGTTTTTT.